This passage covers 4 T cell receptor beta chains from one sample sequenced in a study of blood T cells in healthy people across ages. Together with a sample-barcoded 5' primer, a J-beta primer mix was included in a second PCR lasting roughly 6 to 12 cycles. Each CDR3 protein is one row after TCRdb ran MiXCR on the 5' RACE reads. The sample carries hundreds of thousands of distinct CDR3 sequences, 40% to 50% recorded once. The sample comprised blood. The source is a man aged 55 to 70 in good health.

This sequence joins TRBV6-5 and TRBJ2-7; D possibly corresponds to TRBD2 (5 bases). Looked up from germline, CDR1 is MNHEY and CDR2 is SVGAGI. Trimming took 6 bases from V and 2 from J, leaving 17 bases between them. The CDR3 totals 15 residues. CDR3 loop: CASSPTVRLTYEQYF. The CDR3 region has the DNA TGTGCCAGCAGCCCTACAGTACGACTAACCTACGAGCAGTACTTC.

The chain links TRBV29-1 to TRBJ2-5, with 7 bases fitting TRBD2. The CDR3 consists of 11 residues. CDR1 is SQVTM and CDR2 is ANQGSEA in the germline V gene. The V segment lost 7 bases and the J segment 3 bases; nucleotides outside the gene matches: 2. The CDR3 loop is CSGAGEETQYF. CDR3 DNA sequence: TGCAGCGGCGCGGGGGAAGAGACCCAGTACTTC.

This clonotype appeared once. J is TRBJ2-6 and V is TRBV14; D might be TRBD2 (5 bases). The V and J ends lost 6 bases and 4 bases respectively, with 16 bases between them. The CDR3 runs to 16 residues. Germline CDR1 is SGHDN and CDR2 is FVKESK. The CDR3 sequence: CASSPGFFSGANVLTF. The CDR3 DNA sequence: TGTGCCAGCAGTCCGGGATTCTTCTCGGGGGCCAACGTCCTGACTTTC.

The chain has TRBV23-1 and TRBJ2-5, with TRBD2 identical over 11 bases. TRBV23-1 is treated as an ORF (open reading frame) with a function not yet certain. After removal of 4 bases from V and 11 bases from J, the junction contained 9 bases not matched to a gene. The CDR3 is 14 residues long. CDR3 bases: TGCGCCAGCAGTCTAGCGGGGGGGCTTTGGGAGCAGTACTTC. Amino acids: CASSLAGGLWEQYF.